The T cell receptor (beta chain) described here comes from a study of control samples from healthy donors and cancer patients. Clones were read by immunoSEQ multiplex PCR, and TCRdb kept only the in-frame ones, dropping some. Of 95,000 to 130,000 clones listed, 93% are singletons. Sequencing was carried out using blood. The sequence derives from a young man in good health.

CDR3 nucleotide sequence: TGCGCCAGCAGCTTTGGGAAAGGCTCTGGAAACACCATATATTTT. It is translated as CASSFGKGSGNTIYF. V and J are TRBV5-1 and TRBJ1-3; no firm D call. Trimming removed 2 bases at V and 0 bases at J, with 9 bases between. The CDR3 sequence is 15 residues long. CDR1 and CDR2 (germline): SGHRS, YFSETQ.